Listed below are T cell receptor beta chains from one sample, sequenced in a study of cytotoxic CD8 clonotypes in ibrutinib-treated CLL. Clones were sequenced by immunoSEQ multiplex PCR, and TCRdb holds only the in-frame ones, with some missing. This table holds 190,000 or so clones, over 60% found once. The sequencing used PBMCs, collected after 24 months of ibrutinib treatment. The receptors stem from a human donor with chronic lymphocytic leukemia. Both conserved end residues are part of each CDR3. Each record gives: clone size, CDR3 length, D gene, J gene, V gene, CDR3 protein, CDR3 DNA. D genes are given only for firm matches. Expanded clones get a size class; other rows say once, few or many, or leave the size out.

- 16 - TRBJ2-3 TRBV19 CASSISSLRGTDTQYF TGTGCCAGTAGTATATCGAGTCTAAGAGGCACAGATACGCAGTATTTT
- 16 - TRBJ2-1 TRBV21-1 CASSKAGGYSYNEQFF TGTGCCAGCAGCAAAGCGGGAGGGTACTCCTACAATGAGCAGTTCTTC
once 17 - TRBJ2-5 TRBV7-8 CASSLVIWGRVQETQYF TGTGCCAGCAGCTTAGTGATTTGGGGTAGGGTGCAAGAGACCCAGTACTTC
- 15 TRBD1 TRBJ2-4 TRBV28 CASSRYRTGVGIQYF TGTGCCAGCAGCCGATATCGGACAGGGGTAGGCATTCAGTACTTC
- 16 TRBD2 TRBJ2-5 TRBV11-2 CASSVPGTSSQETQYF TGTGCCAGCAGCGTACCCGGGACTAGCAGCCAAGAGACCCAGTACTTC
- 15 TRBD1 TRBJ2-7 TRBV4-1 CASSQDETGGYEQYF TGCGCCAGCAGCCAAGATGAGACAGGGGGCTACGAGCAGTACTTC
- 14 TRBD2 TRBJ2-7 TRBV27 CASRRAGVDNEQYF TGTGCCAGCAGAAGAGCGGGAGTCGACAACGAGCAGTACTTC
- 14 TRBD2 TRBJ2-7 TRBV7-2 CASSQAGGPFGQYF TGTGCCAGCAGCCAAGCGGGGGGACCTTTTGGGCAGTACTTC
few 15 TRBD2 TRBJ2-7 TRBV2 CASGTSGRAVHEQYF TGTGCCAGCGGGACTAGCGGGAGGGCCGTTCACGAGCAGTACTTC
- 13 - TRBJ2-7 TRBV7-6 CASSFGTPYEQYF TGTGCCAGCAGCTTTGGGACGCCCTACGAGCAGTACTTC
once 12 TRBD1 TRBJ2-7 TRBV10-2 CASKTGGDEQYF TGCGCCAGTAAGACAGGGGGCGACGAGCAGTACTTC
few 16 TRBD2 TRBJ2-1 TRBV5-4 CASNLPGAGHYNEQFF TGTGCCAGCAACCTCCCGGGAGCGGGGCACTACAATGAGCAGTTCTTC
few 14 - TRBJ2-2 TRBV29-1 CSVEGTANTGELFF TGCAGCGTTGAAGGGACAGCGAACACCGGGGAGCTGTTTTTT
- 12 - TRBJ1-3 TRBV28 CAGSGLGNTIYF TGTGCCGGATCAGGGCTCGGAAACACCATATATTTT
- 14 - TRBJ2-7 TRBV7-2 CASSPRDVSYEQYF TGTGCCAGCAGCCCACGGGATGTCTCCTACGAGCAGTACTTC
- 17 TRBD1 TRBJ2-2 TRBV5-5 CASSLGDRGTNTGELFF TGTGCCAGCAGCTTGGGGGACAGGGGGACGAACACCGGGGAGCTGTTTTTT
- 14 TRBD2 TRBJ2-5 TRBV5-4 CASSLELAAETQYF TGTGCCAGCAGCTTGGAACTAGCGGCAGAGACCCAGTACTTC
- 13 - TRBJ2-7 TRBV5-4 CASSTSIAYEQYF TGTGCCAGCAGCACATCAATCGCCTACGAGCAGTACTTC
- 13 - TRBJ2-1 TRBV25-1 CASSERGDNEQFF TGTGCCAGCAGTGAGAGGGGTGACAATGAGCAGTTCTTC
- 11 - TRBJ2-1 TRBV6-5 CASRLYNEQFF TGTGCCAGCAGGCTGTACAATGAGCAGTTCTTC
- 16 TRBD1 TRBJ2-7 TRBV29-1 CSVAGQGALMIDEQYF TGCAGCGTTGCAGGACAGGGGGCTCTTATGATCGACGAGCAGTACTTC
- 16 TRBD1 TRBJ1-2 TRBV9 CASSVAGTDSREGYTF TGTGCCAGCAGCGTAGCGGGGACAGATTCTAGAGAGGGCTACACCTTC
- 13 - TRBJ2-2 TRBV7-9 CASSLLLTGELFF TGTGCCAGCAGCTTACTCCTCACCGGGGAGCTGTTTTTT
- 15 - TRBJ1-5 TRBV19 CASSIVSGPEGPQHF TGTGCCAGTAGTATAGTTTCGGGGCCAGAGGGACCCCAGCATTTT
once 14 TRBD1 TRBJ2-7 TRBV30 CAWSPGTGFYEQYF TGTGCCTGGAGCCCCGGGACAGGGTTCTACGAGCAGTACTTC
- 11 TRBD1 TRBJ2-7 TRBV7-8 CASSLRQGLYF TGTGCCAGCAGCCTTAGACAGGGGCTGTACTTC
few 16 - TRBJ2-7 TRBV5-4 CASSFRLGEEYYEQYF TGTGCCAGCAGCTTCCGACTTGGGGAGGAGTATTACGAGCAGTACTTC
once 15 - TRBJ2-1 TRBV21-1 CASERGPERYNEQFF TGTGCCAGCGAACGGGGACCCGAAAGATACAATGAGCAGTTCTTC
few 13 - TRBJ2-1 TRBV10-3 CAIKHDSNNEQFF TGTGCCATCAAACATGACAGTAACAATGAGCAGTTCTTC
- 11 - TRBJ2-5 TRBV12-5 CASVGQETQYF TGTGCTAGTGTGGGACAAGAGACCCAGTACTTC
- 16 - TRBJ2-5 TRBV27 CASSRTSQGILGTQYF TGTGCCAGCAGCCGGACGTCGCAGGGAATTTTAGGGACCCAGTACTTC
- 11 - TRBJ2-1 TRBV20-1 CSALVSSEQFF TGCAGTGCCCTAGTCTCTTCAGAGCAGTTCTTC
- 14 - TRBJ2-1 TRBV15 CATSRQGQGNEQFF TGTGCCACCAGCAGACAGGGGCAAGGGAATGAGCAGTTCTTC
- 15 - TRBJ2-1 TRBV5-1 CASSLRLAPYNEQFF TGCGCCAGCAGCTTGAGGCTAGCGCCGTACAATGAGCAGTTCTTC
- 14 TRBD2 TRBJ2-5 TRBV18 CASSSSGGEETQYF TGTGCCAGCTCATCCTCGGGAGGGGAAGAGACCCAGTACTTC
- 16 TRBD2 TRBJ2-5 TRBV27 CASTETSGRYLETQYF TGTGCCAGCACTGAGACTAGCGGGAGGTATTTAGAGACCCAGTACTTC
- 15 - TRBJ1-1 TRBV7-9 CASSLFDRTNTEAFF TGTGCCAGCAGCTTGTTCGACAGGACGAACACTGAAGCTTTCTTT
few 13 TRBD1 TRBJ1-2 TRBV6-5 CASRKRTGGGYTF TGTGCCAGCAGAAAACGGACAGGGGGTGGCTACACCTTC
- 11 - TRBJ1-1 TRBV20-1 CSVQGNTEAFF TGCAGTGTGCAGGGTAACACTGAAGCTTTCTTT
- 15 TRBD2 TRBJ2-5 TRBV30 CAWSRTSVYQETQYF TGTGCCTGGAGTAGGACTAGCGTCTACCAAGAGACCCAGTACTTC
- 13 - TRBJ2-1 TRBV7-6 CASSLHRDNEQFF TGTGCCAGCAGCTTACACAGGGATAATGAGCAGTTCTTC
- 13 - TRBJ1-4 TRBV2 CATKKSGQEKLFF TGTGCCACCAAAAAGTCCGGGCAAGAAAAACTGTTTTTT
- 17 - TRBJ2-4 TRBV18 CASSPSGSTLAKNIQYF TGTGCCAGCTCACCAAGTGGCAGCACTTTAGCCAAAAACATTCAGTACTTC
- 11 - TRBJ2-3 TRBV29-1 CSVRGRDTQYF TGCAGCGTTAGGGGGAGGGATACGCAGTATTTT
- 19 TRBD1 TRBJ1-1 TRBV5-5 CASSLSWWGTGAMNTEAFF TGTGCCAGCAGCTTGAGTTGGTGGGGGACAGGGGCAATGAACACTGAAGCTTTCTTT
- 17 - TRBJ2-3 TRBV7-2 CASSSRWRGRGTDTQYF TGTGCCAGCAGTTCCCGGTGGCGGGGGCGCGGCACAGATACGCAGTATTTT
- 12 - TRBJ2-7 TRBV5-1 CASSEFSYEQYF TGCGCCAGCAGCGAATTTTCCTACGAGCAGTACTTC
few 16 TRBD2 TRBJ2-3 TRBV9 CASSVLAWEGRDTQYF TGTGCCAGCAGCGTTCTAGCGTGGGAGGGGAGAGATACGCAGTATTTT
- 13 - TRBJ1-1 TRBV30 CAWSVRDGTEAFF TGTGCCTGGAGTGTAAGGGACGGCACTGAAGCTTTCTTT
- 16 TRBD2 TRBJ2-1 TRBV7-3 CASSLGTSGIYNEQFF TGTGCCAGCAGCTTAGGGACTAGCGGGATCTACAATGAGCAGTTCTTC